This paragraph reports one TCR beta chain. Primers for the PCR totalled 60 Vbeta and 13 Jbeta. Libraries were prepared by immunoSEQ multiplex PCR; TCRdb keeps only in-frame clonotypes and omits some of them. The sample shows some 62,000 clones, around 87% of them seen only once. These data are taken from a study of cytomegalovirus exposure and HLA in healthy donors. CDR3 size: 14 residues. The V gene lost 4 bases and the J gene lost 8 bases, with 15 bases spanning the gap. Germline CDR1 reads SQVTM; CDR2 reads ANQGSEA. This receptor was obtained from a young man in good health and CMV-seronegative. V is TRBV29-1 and J is TRBJ1-6, with D hard to call. The sequenced sample consisted of PBMCs. This CDR3 reads CSVAGEPQDSPLHF. As DNA, the CDR3 is TGCAGCGTTGCCGGGGAGCCTCAGGATTCACCCCTCCACTTT.